This entry lists 9 T cell receptor beta chains sequenced from one sample in a study of response to subunit inactivated influenza vaccine listed by TCRdb under 2018. The library was made by RT-PCR. These reads were obtained on an Illumina HiSeq 2500. TCRdb reanalyzed the raw reads on its own, using fastp at Q25 for trimming and MiXCR for clone calling, and kept in-frame beta chains. A single entry per CDR3 protein holds the most common genes and DNA from its merged rows. The sample contains more than 700,000 distinct CDR3 sequences, around 20% of them found a single time. Roughly a tenth of the sample is held by the ten biggest clonotypes. The material was PBMCs from blood, obtained 5 days after vaccination. These TCRs come from a man aged 45-65 years who received an inactivated influenza vaccine. Donor details come from another sample of the same person, matched by shared clones.

The chain combines TRBV24-1 with TRBJ2-1, with 10 bases aligning to TRBD1. There are 15 residues in the CDR3. V lost 4 bases to trimming and J lost 5 bases; unmatched junction nucleotides: 4. Looked up from germline, CDR1 is KGHDR and CDR2 is SFDVKD. The CDR3 sequence: CATSESGTGDNEQFF. The CDR3 DNA follows: TGTGCCACCAGTGAGTCCGGGACAGGGGACAATGAGCAGTTCTTC.

V is TRBV14 and J is TRBJ2-1; D perhaps matches TRBD2 (6 bases). V lost 3 bases and J lost 6, with 15 bases in between. The CDR3 contains 15 residues. Per the germline V gene, CDR1 is SGHDN and CDR2 is FVKESK. CDR3 sequence: CASSQRGGTANEQFF. The DNA for the CDR3 is TGTGCCAGCAGCCAGAGGGGCGGGACGGCCAATGAGCAGTTCTTC.

Only a few counts were recorded for this clonotype. The V gene is TRBV20-1, the J gene TRBJ2-7, with TRBD2 identical over 10 bases. The germline V gene encodes CDR1 DFQATT and CDR2 SNEGSKA (reference sequence). This CDR3 spans 17 amino acids. V shed 0 bases and J 2 bases; nucleotides not matched to a gene: 10. The CDR3 coding sequence is TGCAGTGCTAGAGATTATGCTCGGACTAGCGGTCCCTACGAGCAGTACTTC. Protein sequence: CSARDYARTSGPYEQYF.

This clonotype was found a few times. The rearrangement uses TRBV10-3 and TRBJ1-2, with D unclear. Deletions cut 3 bases from V and 4 bases from J, with 9 bases between. The CDR3 spans 13 residues. Germline V lookup: CDR1 ENHRY, CDR2 SYGVKD. CDR3 sequence reads: CAISDRAFYGYTF. CDR3 DNA sequence: TGTGCCATCAGTGACCGGGCATTCTATGGCTACACCTTC.

This sequence joins TRBV28 and TRBJ2-7; 10 positions agree with TRBD1. Germline V gives CDR1 MDHEN, CDR2 SYDVKM. CDR3 size: 15 residues. After removal of 5 bases from V and 5 bases from J, the junction contained 9 bases not matched to a gene. The CDR3 spells CASSGDGTGENEQYF. Here the CDR3 DNA reads TGTGCCAGCAGTGGAGACGGGACAGGGGAGAACGAGCAGTACTTC.

The chain recombines TRBV30 with TRBJ2-7; D might be TRBD1 (5 bases). Germline loops: CDR1 GTSNPN, CDR2 SVGIG (reference sequence). CDR3 length equals 12 residues. V gave up 0 bases and J gave up 4 bases, with 7 bases separating them. The CDR3, as DNA: TGTGCCTGGAGTGTAGGGGATTACGAGCAGTACTTC. Translated: CAWSVGDYEQYF.

This clonotype came up a few times. CDR3 bases: TGTGCCAGTGGAGACAGAGTCTCAGATACGCAGTATTTT. Translating gives CASGDRVSDTQYF. This sequence joins TRBV7-2 and TRBJ2-3, with D possibly TRBD1 on 5 matching bases. Germline V gives CDR1 SGHTA, CDR2 FQGNSA. This CDR3 spans 13 amino acids. The V gene lost 9 bases and the J gene lost 4 bases, with 14 bases spanning the gap.

The chain carries TRBV14 and TRBJ2-3, with 13 positions matching TRBD2. The CDR3 is 14 amino acids. Germline V gives CDR1 SGHDN, CDR2 FVKESK. V trimming: 8 bases; J trimming: 4 bases; junction bases outside the gene matches: 3. The CDR3 reads CASRTSGSADTQYF. CDR3 coding DNA: TGTGCCAGCCGGACTAGCGGGAGTGCAGATACGCAGTATTTT.

The rearrangement links TRBV6-1 to TRBJ1-2; D is ambiguous. The germline CDR1 and CDR2 sequences are MNHNS and SASEGT. V was pared by 6 bases and J by 4 bases, with 18 bases between. The length of the CDR3 is 15 residues. DNA for the CDR3: TGTGCCAGCAGCCCTACGGGGTCCTTCTCCTATGGCTACACCTTC. Its translation is CASSPTGSFSYGYTF.